The 25 T cell receptor beta chains below come from one sample, sequenced in a study of spatial heterogeneity in lung cancer (dated by TCRdb to the late 2010s). Taken with the paper, the label for time point translates to: sample taken at primary tumor resection. Libraries were built with 5' RACE. TCRdb lists the instrument as NextSeq 500. TCRdb handled the public reads itself, with Q25 trimming in fastp and clone calling in MiXCR, and kept productive beta chains. Identical CDR3 protein sequences are pooled into one entry, listed with their most common genes and DNA. This sample holds about 100,000 distinct CDR3 sequences; about 4.6% were observed only once. Approximately 22% of the sample is held by the ten biggest clonotypes. Results and caveats for the whole study, not just this receptor: A correlation was observed between the number of expanded intratumoral alpha and beta TCRs and the tumor nonsynonymous mutation count.

No antigen has been identified for these receptors. The sequenced sample was lung tumor tissue, obtained at surgery. The receptors derive from a male donor with early-stage non-small cell lung cancer.

A word on this clonotype: This sequence may be a read error, since a much larger clone differs from it by one base. V gene TRBV4-2 combines with J gene TRBJ2-3; no clear D. CDR1 is LGHNA and CDR2 is YNFKEQ in the germline V gene. The CDR3 runs 12 residues. Trimming took off 0 bases at V and 4 bases at J, with 2 bases between the two ends. The CDR3 nucleotides are TGTGCCAGCAGCCAAGAAGCAGATACGCAGTATTTT. This translates into CASSQEADTQYF.

This clonotype was observed many times. The chain links TRBV12-3 or TRBV12-4 to TRBJ1-5, with 7 nucleotides matching TRBD1. Germline trimming cut 2 bases from V and 9 bases from J; bases unmatched to any gene: 1. The CDR3 is 12 amino acids. CDR3 amino acids: CASSLSGGPQHF. In nucleotides, the CDR3 is TGTGCCAGCAGTTTATCAGGGGGGCCCCAGCATTTT.

This clonotype has ten or more counts. This chain connects TRBV7-7 to TRBJ2-7; 8 bases line up with TRBD1. The germline V gene has CDR1 SSHAT and CDR2 FNYEAQ (reference sequence). Trimming at V came to 5 bases and at J to 4 bases, leaving 7 bases not matched to a gene. This CDR3 is 14 amino acids long. In nucleotides, the CDR3 is TGTGCCAGCAGCCCGGGGACAGGTTCGTACGAGCAGTACTTC. It is translated as CASSPGTGSYEQYF.

This clonotype came up many times. V usage is TRBV12-5 and J usage is TRBJ2-1; the match to TRBD2 covers 9 bases. CDR1 and CDR2 from the germline V gene are LGHNT and FRNRAP. V trimming: 6 bases; J trimming: 1 base; junction bases outside the gene matches: 10. The CDR3 contains 17 residues. CDR3 sequence reads: CASGYPFAGGSYNEQFF. DNA of the CDR3: TGTGCTAGTGGATATCCCTTCGCGGGAGGGTCCTACAATGAGCAGTTCTTC.

This clonotype was recorded many times. The chain uses TRBV6-1 and TRBJ1-1, with TRBD1 matching 8 bases. Trimming cost V 3 bases and J 4 bases; bases outside gene matches: 10. Germline values: CDR1 MNHNS, CDR2 SASEGT. The CDR3 is 16 residues long. The CDR3, as DNA: TGTGCCAGCAGTGAGTTTTCAGGGGGCAGGGGCACTGAAGCTTTCTTT. It yields the protein CASSEFSGGRGTEAFF.

This clonotype was seen ten or more times. The chain uses TRBV7-2 and TRBJ2-1; no clear D gene. CDR1 SGHTA and CDR2 FQGNSA come from the germline V gene. Trimming left V 0 bases short and J 11 bases short, with 11 bases between. This CDR3 is 13 amino acids long. The CDR3 bases are TGTGCCAGCAGCTTAGCCCGGTTAACTAAGCAGTTCTTC. Translating it yields CASSLARLTKQFF.

V usage is TRBV5-4 and J usage is TRBJ2-5; D might be TRBD2 (5 bases). The ends were cut back, 7 bases at V and 5 bases at J, with 15 bases in the middle. The germline CDR1 and CDR2 sequences are SGHNT and YYREEE (reference sequence). The CDR3 runs 13 residues. The CDR3 DNA follows: TGTGCCAGCGTTGAGCGGCCCGGGGAGACCCAGTACTTC. Its protein product is CASVERPGETQYF.

This clonotype turned up a few times. This rearrangement joins TRBV5-5 to TRBJ1-2, with D tentatively TRBD1 (5 bases). The CDR3 is 13 residues long. Between the trimmed V and J ends, which lost 0 bases and 7 bases, there was a span of 10 bases. CDR1 and CDR2 (germline): SGHKS, YYEKEE (reference sequence). CDR3 loop: CASSLGSQGGYTF. In DNA, the CDR3 is TGTGCCAGCAGCTTGGGTAGTCAGGGTGGCTACACCTTC.

This clonotype was picked up many times. The chain carries TRBV21-1 and TRBJ1-5; the DNA was not used to check the table's D call, TRBD1. TRBV21-1 is given as a pseudogene. The CDR3 is 15 residues long. CDR3 amino acids: CASLGQGVGNQPQHF. CDR3 in DNA: TGTGCCTCCCTGGGACAGGGCGTGGGCAATCAGCCCCAGCATTTT.

This clonotype turned up a few times. This chain links TRBV6-5 with TRBJ2-5; D may be TRBD2 (6 bases). The CDR3 runs to 13 residues. CDR1 MNHEY and CDR2 SVGAGI come from the germline V gene. Deletions cut 8 bases from V and 4 bases from J, with 14 bases between. CDR3 sequence: CASSIAVPETQYF. The DNA for the CDR3 is TGTGCCAGCTCCATAGCGGTCCCAGAGACCCAGTACTTC.

This clonotype has ten or more counts. The CDR3 is CASSYVEASLDTDTQYF. CDR3 coding DNA: TGTGCCAGCAGTTACGTAGAGGCGTCCCTTGACACAGATACGCAGTATTTT. V is TRBV6-5 and J is TRBJ2-3; D gene uncertain. The CDR3 totals 17 residues. Germline V CDR1 and CDR2: MNHEY, SVGAGI. The ends were cut back, 2 bases at V and 2 bases at J, with 17 bases in the middle.

This clonotype came up many times. The J gene is TRBJ1-6, the V gene TRBV28, with D tentatively TRBD1 (5 bases). The germline gives CDR1 MDHEN, CDR2 SYDVKM. CDR3 length: 14 residues. The ends were cut back, 2 bases at V and 9 bases at J, with 11 bases in the middle. CDR3 sequence: CASSLQGGSSPLHF. The CDR3 DNA reads TGTGCCAGCAGTTTACAGGGAGGAAGTTCACCCCTCCACTTT.

The table lists this clonotype with a few counts. The rearrangement links TRBV6-2 or TRBV6-3 to TRBJ2-7, with D hard to call. CDR1 is MNHEY and CDR2 is SVGEGT in the germline V gene. Trimming stripped 3 bases from V and 4 bases from J, with 7 bases between. The CDR3 length is 12 residues. CDR3 coding DNA: TGTGCCAGCAGTTATGCAACGTACGAGCAGTACTTC. Encoded protein: CASSYATYEQYF.

This clonotype was counted only a few times. The chain combines TRBV5-4 with TRBJ1-1; tentatively, D is TRBD1 (5 bases). The germline V and J ends were trimmed by 0 bases and 0 bases, with 9 bases remaining between them. The CDR3 covers 15 residues. Germline V gene data show CDR1 as SGHNT and CDR2 as YYREEE (reference sequence). CDR3 nucleotide sequence: TGTGCCAGCAGCTTGGGGGGGACCATGAACACTGAAGCTTTCTTT. Translating it yields CASSLGGTMNTEAFF.

This clonotype occurred many times. This chain connects TRBV30 to TRBJ2-6; no clear D. Germline CDR1 reads GTSNPN; CDR2 reads SVGIG (reference sequence). CDR3 length: 18 amino acids. Trimming removed 5 bases from V and 0 bases from J, with 20 bases in between. The DNA of the CDR3 is TGTGCCTGGGGCTGGGCACACAGCCTTCTCTCTGGGGCCAACGTCCTGACTTTC. Amino acids: CAWGWAHSLLSGANVLTF.

This clonotype was recorded many times. The chain couples TRBV20-1 to TRBJ2-1; D tentatively fits TRBD1 or TRBD2 (5 bases each). This CDR3 contains 15 residues. The germline CDR1 and CDR2 sequences are DFQATT and SNEGSKA (reference sequence). V lost 1 base to trimming and J lost 0 bases, with 10 bases between them. CDR3: CSARVEGNSYNEQFF. CDR3 in DNA: TGCAGTGCTAGAGTCGAGGGGAACTCCTACAATGAGCAGTTCTTC.

This clonotype came up many times. The genes are TRBV25-1 and TRBJ1-2; D not resolved. The ends were cut back, 2 bases at V and 8 bases at J, with 9 bases in the middle. CDR3 size: 12 residues. CDR1 and CDR2 from the germline V gene are MGHDK and SYGVNS. CDR3 bases: TGTGCCAGCAGTGAAGGCGATGGGGGCTACACCTTC. It encodes CASSEGDGGYTF.

The sample holds a few counts of this clonotype. V and J are TRBV5-1 and TRBJ1-1; no clear D gene. The germline gives CDR1 SGHRS, CDR2 YFSETQ. This CDR3 has 15 residues. Trimming left V 0 bases short and J 3 bases short, with 12 bases between. The CDR3 region has the DNA TGCGCCAGCAGCTTGGGGCCCCGCGGGTACACTGAAGCTTTCTTT. Protein: CASSLGPRGYTEAFF.

This clonotype was counted at least ten times. The chain uses TRBV28 and TRBJ2-5, with a tentative D call TRBD1 (5 bases). The length of the CDR3 is 12 residues. Germline assignment: CDR1 MDHEN and CDR2 SYDVKM. The V end was cut by 11 bases, the J end by 5 bases, with 15 bases between. CDR3 region: CAVQGVAETQYF. The CDR3 coding sequence is TGTGCCGTGCAAGGGGTCGCGGAGACCCAGTACTTC.

This clonotype has a count of ten or more. This chain uses TRBV25-1 with TRBJ2-3; 7 positions match TRBD2. CDR1 MGHDK and CDR2 SYGVNS come from the germline V gene. The CDR3 covers 18 residues. V was clipped by 3 bases and J by 3 bases; unmatched bases: 15. The CDR3 DNA follows: TGTGCCAGCAGTGAGGATAGGAGAGGGAGGGCCACTACAGATACGCAGTATTTT. Amino acids: CASSEDRRGRATTDTQYF.

Details on this clonotype: It may be a read error: a sequence one base away is much more abundant. Here the CDR3 reads CASSLLAGGPREQYF. CDR3 nucleotides: TGTGCCAGCAGTTTATTGGCGGGAGGGCCTAGGGAGCAGTACTTC. This chain links TRBV27 with TRBJ2-7; 9 bases agree with TRBD2. Germline CDR1 reads MNHEY; CDR2 reads SMNVEV (reference sequence). The V gene end was trimmed by 1 base and the J gene end by 7 bases; junction bases not matched to a gene: 8. The CDR3 totals 15 residues.

This clonotype was observed a handful of times. The chain couples TRBV4-1 to TRBJ2-7, with D tentatively TRBD1 (5 bases). CDR1 and CDR2 (germline): MGHRA, YSYEKL. Trimming removed 0 bases from V and 2 bases from J, with 11 bases in between. CDR3 length: 15 amino acids. This chain's CDR3 is CASSQDQGATYEQYF. The CDR3 nucleotides are TGCGCCAGCAGCCAAGATCAAGGGGCTACCTACGAGCAGTACTTC.

This clonotype was seen ten or more times. The genes are TRBV7-2 and TRBJ2-5; D tentatively reads TRBD1 or TRBD2 (6 bases each). Per germline, CDR1 SGHTA and CDR2 FQGNSA. This CDR3 has 15 amino acids. Trimming took 1 base from V and 2 from J, leaving 11 bases between them. The CDR3 loop reads CASSLVGGGQETQYF. CDR3 bases: TGTGCCAGCAGCTTAGTCGGGGGCGGGCAAGAGACCCAGTACTTC.

This clonotype was seen at least ten times. V is TRBV4-1 and J is TRBJ2-1, with 7 bases that match TRBD2. The CDR3 runs to 16 residues. J was trimmed by 8 bases and V by 1 base; bases with no gene match: 11. From germline, CDR1 is MGHRA and CDR2 YSYEKL. As DNA, the CDR3 is TGCGCCAGCAGCCAAGTTAGACTAGCAAGCGTCGATGAGCAGTTCTTC. Protein: CASSQVRLASVDEQFF.

This clonotype was observed at least ten times. V is TRBV20-1 and J is TRBJ2-4; tentatively, D is TRBD1 or TRBD2 (5 bases each). This CDR3 is 14 amino acids long. Germline-derived CDR1 and CDR2 are DFQATT and SNEGSKA (reference sequence). The V gene lost 1 base and the J gene lost 2 bases, with 9 bases spanning the gap. DNA for the CDR3: TGCAGTGCTAGAGGGGGGTTGTCCAAAAACATTCAGTACTTC. Translation gives CSARGGLSKNIQYF.